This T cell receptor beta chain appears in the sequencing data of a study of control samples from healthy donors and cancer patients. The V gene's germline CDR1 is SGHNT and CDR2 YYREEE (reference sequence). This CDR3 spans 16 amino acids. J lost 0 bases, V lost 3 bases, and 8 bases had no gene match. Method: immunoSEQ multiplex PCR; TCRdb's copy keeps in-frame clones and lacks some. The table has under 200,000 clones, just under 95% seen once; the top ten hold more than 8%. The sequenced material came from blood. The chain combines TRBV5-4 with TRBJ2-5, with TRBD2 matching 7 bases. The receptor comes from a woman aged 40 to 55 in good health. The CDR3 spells CASSYPGGFNQETQYF. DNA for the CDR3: TGTGCCAGCAGCTACCCGGGAGGTTTTAACCAAGAGACCCAGTACTTC.